This TCR beta chain appears in the sequencing data of a study of cytomegalovirus exposure and HLA in healthy donors. A note on this clone: Its antigen is not known.

The primer mix had 60 Vbeta and 13 Jbeta primers. Repertoires were generated with immunoSEQ multiplex PCR, while TCRdb's copy carries only in-frame clones and drops some. The sample has about 98,000 clones, around 70% seen once. Germline CDR1 is SGHRS and CDR2 is YFSETQ. The CDR3 totals 16 residues. With V trimmed by 4 bases and J by 0 bases, 7 bases remained unmatched. Study-wide findings and caveats: Productive status was seen about 87% or about 30% of the time for most TCR beta V segments in an earlier analysis. More than 150 TCR beta chains were listed as cytomegalovirus-associated. An observed cluster of highly shared sequence variants was recorded as a likely sequencing artifact.

The source material was PBMCs. The gene calls are TRBV5-1 and TRBJ2-3, with 8 bases fitting TRBD2. The receptor was isolated from a man aged 50-60 years in good health and CMV-seronegative. The CDR3: CASSDLAGLSTDTQYF. The CDR3 bases are TGCGCCAGCAGCGATTTAGCGGGGCTTAGCACAGATACGCAGTATTTT.